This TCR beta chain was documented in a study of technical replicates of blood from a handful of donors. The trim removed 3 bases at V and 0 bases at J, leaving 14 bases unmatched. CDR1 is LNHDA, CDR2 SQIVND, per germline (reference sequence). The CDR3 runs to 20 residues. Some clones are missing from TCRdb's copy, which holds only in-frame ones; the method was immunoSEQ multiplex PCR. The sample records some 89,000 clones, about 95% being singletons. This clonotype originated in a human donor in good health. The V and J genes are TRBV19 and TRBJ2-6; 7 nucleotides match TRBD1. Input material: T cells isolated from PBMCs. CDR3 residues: CASSIAGGGQKYSGANVLTF. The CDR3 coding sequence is TGTGCCAGTAGTATCGCAGGTGGGGGACAGAAGTACTCTGGGGCCAACGTCCTGACTTTC. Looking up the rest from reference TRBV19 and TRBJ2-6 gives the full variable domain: DGGITQSPKYLFRKEGQNVTLSCEQNLNHDAMYWYRQDPGQGLRLIYYSQIVNDFQKGDIAEGYSVSREKKESFPLTVTSAQKNPTAFYLCASSIAGGGQKYSGANVLTFGAGSRLTVL.